Below are 28 T cell receptor beta chains sequenced from a single sample in a study of T cell repertoires in cytomegalovirus infection. From the reads, TCRdb called clonotypes with MiXCR, one entry per CDR3 protein. The sample lists roughly 180,000 distinct CDR3 sequences, roughly 21% occurring once. Their cognate antigens are unknown. Here the sequenced sample was CD8+ T cells from cultured PBMCs, taken from culture after CMV antigen stimulation. These receptors were taken from a human donor in good health (CMV status not recorded). Some clones in this sample may be carry-over from other donors' samples.

V gene TRBV12-3 or TRBV12-4 combines with J gene TRBJ1-2, with D tentatively TRBD1 (6 bases). The CDR3 runs to 14 residues. The ends were cut back, 7 bases at V and 7 bases at J, with 19 bases in the middle. CDR3 sequence (DNA): TGTGCCAGCACCATAGGGGGGGTTTGGAGTGGCTACACCTTC. Translation: CASTIGGVWSGYTF.

This clonotype occurred once. This chain joins TRBV7-2 and TRBJ1-2; no clear D. The V end lost 4 bases, the J end lost 0 bases, and 24 bases lay between the germline ends. The CDR3 runs 19 residues. Germline lookup yields CDR1 SGHTA and CDR2 FQGNSA. CDR3 in amino acids: CASSSHKIDLSGANYGYTF. CDR3 nucleotide sequence: TGTGCCAGCAGCTCGCACAAAATTGACCTCTCCGGGGCTAACTATGGCTACACCTTC. The full variable domain, in which reference TRBV7-2 and TRBJ1-2 provide the parts outside the CDR3, is GAGVSQSPSNKVTEKGKDVELRCDPISGHTALYWYRQSLGQGLEFLIYFQGNSAPDKSGLPSDRFSAERTGGSVSTLTIQRTQQEDSAVYLCASSSHKIDLSGANYGYTFGSGTRLTVV.

This clonotype has just a few counts. The CDR3 here is CASSFAPSGQPLNSGNTIYF. The CDR3 coding sequence is TGTGCCAGCAGTTTTGCCCCTTCGGGCCAACCTCTAAACTCTGGAAACACCATATATTTT. This chain uses TRBV28 with TRBJ1-3; D is ambiguous. The CDR3 has 20 residues. The germline CDR1 and CDR2 sequences are MDHEN and SYDVKM. V lost 3 bases and J 0 bases, leaving 24 bases between the germline ends.

The rearrangement joins TRBV11-2 to TRBJ2-1; D is undetermined. CDR1 is SGHAT, CDR2 FQNNGV, per germline. This CDR3 contains 14 residues. V was cut by 5 bases and J by 8 bases, with 16 bases left in between. The CDR3, as DNA: TGTGCCAGCAGCCTCTATCCCAACTGGGATGAGCAGTTCTTC. As protein: CASSLYPNWDEQFF.

This clonotype was seen more than once but under ten times. This chain uses TRBV20-1 with TRBJ2-3; 8 bases map to TRBD1. The junction had 7 bases not matched to a gene; V was cut back by 5 bases and J by 0 bases. Germline V lookup: CDR1 DFQATT, CDR2 SNEGSKA (reference sequence). The CDR3 runs 15 residues. CDR3 DNA sequence: TGCAGTGCTCGGGACAGGTCAACTAGCACAGATACGCAGTATTTT. Protein: CSARDRSTSTDTQYF.

A few counts support this clonotype. CDR3 coding DNA: TGTGCCAGCAGCTCCCAGACAGGAGAAGCTTTCTTT. This codes for CASSSQTGEAFF. The rearrangement joins TRBV7-9 to TRBJ1-1, with a weak D call TRBD1 (6 bases). Looked up from germline, CDR1 is SEHNR and CDR2 is FQNEAQ (reference sequence). The ends were cut back, 4 bases at V and 8 bases at J, with 11 bases in the middle. The CDR3 spans 12 residues.

This chain uses TRBV2 with TRBJ1-6, with TRBD1 matching over 9 bases. The CDR3 has 17 amino acids. J gave up 2 bases and V 3 bases, and 5 bases lay outside the gene matches. From germline, CDR1 is SNHLY and CDR2 FYNNEI. CDR3 DNA sequence: TGTGCCAGCAGTGATCCGGGACAGGGAACCTATAATTCACCCCTCCACTTT. This encodes CASSDPGQGTYNSPLHF.

This clonotype occurred a few times. A read error may account for a junction end that differs from germline. The chain combines TRBV7-2 with TRBJ2-1; 8 nucleotides agree with TRBD2. CDR1 and CDR2 from the germline V gene are SGHTA and FQGNSA. The CDR3 covers 11 residues. In DNA form, the CDR3 reads TGTGCCAGCAGCGTAGCGGGGGAGCAGTTCTTC. It encodes CASSVAGEQFF.

This chain uses TRBV7-9 with TRBJ2-7; 9 positions match TRBD2. Germline V gene data show CDR1 as SEHNR and CDR2 as FQNEAQ (reference sequence). The V segment lost 7 bases and the J segment 5 bases; nucleotides outside the gene matches: 15. The CDR3 runs to 16 residues. CDR3 in DNA: TGTGCCAGCACCGATCCGGGACTAGCTGCCAACCACGAGCAGTACTTC. It specifies CASTDPGLAANHEQYF.

The V and J genes are TRBV7-2 and TRBJ2-5; D gene ambiguous. The germline V gene has CDR1 SGHTA and CDR2 FQGNSA. The CDR3 is 16 amino acids. V was cut by 0 bases and J by 5 bases, with 16 bases left in between. The CDR3 DNA reads as TGTGCCAGCAGCTTAGCCAAGGGCCCAACCCAGGAGACCCAGTACTTC. Translation gives CASSLAKGPTQETQYF.

This clonotype was counted between two and nine times. The chain is built from TRBV6-1 and TRBJ1-2; weak D call: TRBD1 (5 bases). The germline gives CDR1 MNHNS, CDR2 SASEGT. The ends were cut back, 6 bases at V and 5 bases at J, with 7 bases in the middle. CDR3 length equals 11 residues. The CDR3: CASRTGYGYTF. The CDR3 nucleotides read TGTGCCAGCAGAACAGGTTATGGCTACACCTTC.

The CDR3 sequence: CASSQSIGAFF. Written as DNA, the CDR3 is TGTGCCAGCAGCCAATCAATCGGGGCTTTCTTT. This chain links TRBV7-9 with TRBJ1-1; no firm D call. Germline CDR1 reads SEHNR; CDR2 reads FQNEAQ (reference sequence). The CDR3 length is 11 residues. Trimming cost V 5 bases and J 11 bases, with 12 bases left between them. The complete variable domain, with remaining parts taken from reference TRBV7-9 and TRBJ1-1, reads DTGVSQNPRHKITKRGQNVTFRCDPISEHNRLYWYRQTLGQGPEFLTYFQNEAQLEKSRLLSDRFSAERPKGSFSTLEIQRTEQGDSAMYLCASSQSIGAFFGQGTRLTVV.

The rearrangement links TRBV7-2 to TRBJ2-5, with 10 bases fitting TRBD2. Germline trimming cut 5 bases from V and 2 bases from J; bases unmatched to any gene: 11. Germline V gives CDR1 SGHTA, CDR2 FQGNSA. The CDR3 covers 17 residues. The DNA of the CDR3 is TGTGCCAGCAGCATGGGACTAGCGCTTCCACCTCAAGAGACCCAGTACTTC. It codes for CASSMGLALPPQETQYF.

This clonotype was detected only a few times. The rearrangement links TRBV19 to TRBJ1-1, with unresolved D. The V gene's germline CDR1 is LNHDA and CDR2 SQIVND (reference sequence). V lost 8 bases to trimming and J lost 3 bases, with 7 bases between them. The CDR3 covers 11 residues. CDR3 protein: CASREYTEAFF. CDR3 DNA: TGTGCCAGTCGGGAGTACACTGAAGCTTTCTTT.

The chain carries TRBV7-9 and TRBJ2-1; 8 bases fit TRBD2. The germline gives CDR1 SEHNR, CDR2 FQNEAQ (reference sequence). The CDR3 totals 14 residues. V gave up 4 bases and J gave up 15 bases; unmatched junction bases: 14. The CDR3: CASSSPGGGHDPFF. For the CDR3, the DNA is TGTGCCAGCAGCTCCCCCGGGGGGGGCCACGATCCGTTCTTC.

The chain recombines TRBV7-6 with TRBJ2-7; the D gene is possibly TRBD1 (5 bases). V lost 4 bases, J lost 6 bases, and 13 bases lay in between. Germline assignment: CDR1 SGHVS and CDR2 FNYEAQ. The CDR3 covers 13 residues. In DNA form, the CDR3 reads TGTGCCAGCAGCTCACCAGGGTTATCCGAGCAGTACTTC. Translated: CASSSPGLSEQYF.

This clonotype occurred a few times. The chain joins TRBV12-3 or TRBV12-4 to TRBJ1-5; 7 bases align to TRBD1. With V trimmed by 4 bases and J by 1 base, 4 bases remained unmatched. This CDR3 comprises 15 residues. The CDR3 coding sequence is TGTGCCAGCAGTTCAAACAGGGGAAGCAATCAGCCCCAGCATTTT. It specifies CASSSNRGSNQPQHF.

The rearrangement joins TRBV6-2 or TRBV6-3 to TRBJ2-2; D remains unclear. Germline V CDR1 and CDR2: MNHEY, SVGEGT. V dropped 5 bases and J dropped 3 bases, with 16 bases sitting between them. This CDR3 is built from 16 residues. CDR3 DNA sequence: TGTGCCAGCAGTCCCCTCGGAGATTTAGACACCGGGGAGCTGTTTTTT. Protein: CASSPLGDLDTGELFF.

In its sample, this clonotype was seen a few times. The V and J genes are TRBV4-1 and TRBJ1-5; D possibly corresponds to TRBD1 (5 bases). Germline CDR1 MGHRA, CDR2 YSYEKL. The CDR3 loop spans 15 amino acids. The V end lost 0 bases, the J end lost 4 bases, and 10 bases lay between the germline ends. CDR3 sequence: CASSQDRPGNQPQHF. The CDR3 DNA follows: TGCGCCAGCAGCCAAGATAGGCCAGGGAATCAGCCCCAGCATTTT.

The CDR3, as DNA: TGTGCCAGCAGCCCCGGGCAGGGGCGCCGAATGAACACTGAAGCTTTCTTT. Protein: CASSPGQGRRMNTEAFF. The J gene is TRBJ1-1, the V gene TRBV27, with a tentative D call TRBD1 (6 bases). The CDR3 runs to 17 residues. V was cut by 6 bases and J by 0 bases, with 20 bases left in between. In germline, CDR1 is MNHEY, CDR2 SMNVEV (reference sequence).

This clonotype was observed a handful of times. The chain is built from TRBV6-5 and TRBJ1-1; 10 positions match TRBD1. V was clipped by 4 bases and J by 6 bases; unmatched bases: 5. Per the germline V gene, CDR1 is MNHEY and CDR2 is SVGAGI. There are 14 residues in the CDR3. The CDR3 DNA follows: TGTGCCAGCAGTTCGACCGGACAGGGGGCTGAAGCTTTCTTT. Encoded protein: CASSSTGQGAEAFF.

This clonotype has more than one count but fewer than ten. The rearrangement links TRBV11-2 to TRBJ2-1, with 9 bases identical to TRBD2. Trimming cost V 0 bases and J 7 bases; bases outside gene matches: 7. This CDR3 is built from 16 residues. CDR1 is SGHAT and CDR2 is FQNNGV in the germline V gene. CDR3 sequence: CASSLDLGLASNEQFF. CDR3 DNA: TGTGCCAGCAGCTTAGATTTGGGACTAGCTTCAAATGAGCAGTTCTTC.

The chain employs TRBV6-8 and TRBJ2-1, with D possibly TRBD2 on 5 matching bases. The germline V gene encodes CDR1 MNHGY and CDR2 SAAAGT. This CDR3 spans 14 amino acids. V dropped 7 bases and J dropped 7 bases, with 17 bases sitting between them. The CDR3 loop is CASTILGVENEQFF. The DNA of the CDR3 is TGTGCCAGCACCATCCTCGGGGTGGAAAATGAGCAGTTCTTC.

The rearrangement links TRBV19 to TRBJ2-3; 7 positions agree with TRBD1. This CDR3 is built from 17 residues. J lost 3 bases, V lost 2 bases, and 11 bases had no gene match. Germline loops: CDR1 LNHDA, CDR2 SQIVND (reference sequence). The DNA for the CDR3 is TGTGCCAGTAGTATAAGGACAGGCTCGGGTGGGACAGATACGCAGTATTTT. Translated, it gives CASSIRTGSGGTDTQYF.

This chain links TRBV7-3 with TRBJ1-1; TRBD1 might be the D (5 bases). This CDR3 region has 13 residues. Germline assignment: CDR1 SGHTA and CDR2 FQGTGA. V was clipped by 6 bases and J by 5 bases, with 13 bases between them. CDR3 nucleotide sequence: TGTGCCAGCAGGGCCAGGGTGGTGACTGAAGCTTTCTTT. It is translated as CASRARVVTEAFF.

V is TRBV7-6 and J is TRBJ2-7; tentatively, D is TRBD2 (5 bases). Trimming pared 5 bases from V and 2 bases from J, leaving 13 bases between. Germline V gene sequence: CDR1 SGHVS, CDR2 FNYEAQ. CDR3 length equals 14 residues. The CDR3 is CASSQEGSTYEQYF. CDR3 bases: TGTGCCAGCAGCCAAGAGGGAAGCACCTACGAGCAGTACTTC.

This clonotype appeared once. The chain recombines TRBV2 with TRBJ1-1, with D maybe TRBD1 (6 bases). Germline V CDR1 and CDR2: SNHLY, FYNNEI. The V end lost 7 bases, the J end lost 3 bases, and 6 bases lay between the germline ends. CDR3 length equals 11 residues. The CDR3 DNA is TGTGCCAGCACAGGGGACACTGAAGCTTTCTTT. Its protein is CASTGDTEAFF. The full variable domain, rest sourced from reference TRBV2 and TRBJ1-1, is EPEVTQTPSHQVTQMGQEVILRCVPISNHLYFYWYRQILGQKVEFLVSFYNNEISEKSEIFDDQFSVERPDGSNFTLKIRSTKLEDSAMYFCASTGDTEAFFGQGTRLTVV.

This clonotype was seen many times. The V call is TRBV7-2, the J call TRBJ1-6; TRBD1 agrees at 8 bases. The germline gives CDR1 SGHTA, CDR2 FQGNSA. This CDR3 comprises 15 residues. V shed 5 bases, J shed 7 bases, and the junction held 7 bases outside the gene matches. CDR3 protein: CASSPSGQGNSPLHF. The CDR3 region has the DNA TGTGCCAGCAGCCCCTCCGGACAGGGAAATTCACCCCTCCACTTT. The variable domain in full, completed from reference TRBV7-2 and TRBJ1-6, reads GAGVSQSPSNKVTEKGKDVELRCDPISGHTALYWYRQSLGQGLEFLIYFQGNSAPDKSGLPSDRFSAERTGGSVSTLTIQRTQQEDSAVYLCASSPSGQGNSPLHFGNGTRLTVT.